These 10 T cell receptor beta chains share one sample of origin, sequenced in a study of control samples from healthy donors and cancer patients. Produced via immunoSEQ multiplex PCR; TCRdb's table is partial and in-frame only. The sample carries tens of thousands of clones, approximately 89% recorded once. Sample: PBMCs. These receptor sequences come from an older woman with lung cancer.

The chain carries TRBV10-2 and TRBJ2-1, with TRBD2 as a possible D gene (5 bases). V lost 5 bases to trimming and J lost 0 bases, with 17 bases between them. Germline-derived CDR1 and CDR2 are WSHSY and SAAADI. The length of the CDR3 is 17 residues. CDR3 sequence reads: CASSPARTYISYNEQFF. CDR3 sequence (DNA): TGCGCCAGCAGTCCCGCCCGGACTTATATCTCCTACAATGAGCAGTTCTTC.

This clone came up once. The genes are TRBV5-1 and TRBJ2-1, with 8 bases identical to TRBD1. Trimming removed 4 bases from V and 3 bases from J; junction bases left unmatched: 3. The CDR3 is 14 amino acids. CDR1 is SGHRS, CDR2 YFSETQ, per germline. CDR3: CASSLTGVYNEQFF. CDR3 coding DNA: TGCGCCAGCAGCCTGACAGGGGTCTACAATGAGCAGTTCTTC.

The chain uses TRBV11-1 and TRBJ2-1; 8 nucleotides match TRBD1. With V trimmed by 5 bases and J by 2 bases, 8 bases remained unmatched. Germline V gene lookup returns CDR1 SGHAT and CDR2 FQDESV (reference sequence). The CDR3 is 16 amino acids. The CDR3 region is CASSPTSGQAYNEQFF. DNA of the CDR3: TGTGCCAGCAGCCCGACCTCGGGACAGGCCTACAATGAGCAGTTCTTC.

This clone was seen more than once but under ten times. The chain combines TRBV27 with TRBJ2-2; perhaps D is TRBD1 or TRBD2 (5 bases each). This CDR3 is 14 amino acids long. V gave up 8 bases and J gave up 5 bases, with 15 bases separating them. Germline CDR1 MNHEY, CDR2 SMNVEV (reference sequence). The CDR3 DNA follows: TGTGCCAGCTCGAGGGACCTTGAAACCGGGGAGCTGTTTTTT. Its translation is CASSRDLETGELFF.

The rearrangement joins TRBV5-1 to TRBJ2-7, with a possible D match to TRBD2 (5 bases). Germline-derived CDR1 and CDR2 are SGHRS and YFSETQ. Trimming cost V 1 base and J 0 bases, with 11 bases left between them. The CDR3 is 15 residues long. CDR3 protein: CASSLSGKHSYEQYF. The DNA of the CDR3 is TGCGCCAGCAGCTTGAGCGGAAAACACTCCTACGAGCAGTACTTC.

The chain couples TRBV5-6 to TRBJ1-4; the D is unclear. Germline V gene sequence: CDR1 SGHDT, CDR2 YYEEEE. CDR3 length: 11 amino acids. The V and J ends lost 3 bases and 8 bases respectively, with 5 bases between them. CDR3 coding DNA: TGTGCCAGCAGCTCGGACGAAAAACTGTTTTTT. Amino acid sequence: CASSSDEKLFF.

CDR3 amino acids: CASSTSGGNYNEQFF. Here the CDR3 DNA reads TGTGCCAGCAGCACTAGCGGGGGTAACTACAATGAGCAGTTCTTC. The rearrangement joins TRBV9 to TRBJ2-1; TRBD2 matches 11 bases. J was trimmed by 3 bases and V by 4 bases; bases with no gene match: 3. The CDR3 is 15 residues long. The V gene's germline CDR1 is SGDLS and CDR2 YYNGEE.

This chain connects TRBV18 to TRBJ1-2, with D hard to call. V dropped 3 bases and J dropped 6 bases, with 8 bases sitting between them. This CDR3 contains 12 residues. Germline loops: CDR1 KGHSH, CDR2 LQKENI. CDR3 DNA: TGTGCCAGCTCACCTGGGAGGGATGGCTACACCTTC. Its protein is CASSPGRDGYTF. Combining the CDR3 with reference TRBV18 and TRBJ1-2 gives the whole variable domain NAGVMQNPRHLVRRRGQEARLRCSPMKGHSHVYWYRQLPEEGLKFMVYLQKENIIDESGMPKERFSAEFPKEGPSILRIQQVVRGDSAAYFCASSPGRDGYTFGSGTRLTVV.

The chain employs TRBV7-9 and TRBJ1-6; D unresolved. Germline CDR1 reads SEHNR; CDR2 reads FQNEAQ (reference sequence). Trimming removed 5 bases from V and 15 bases from J, with 11 bases in between. The CDR3 runs to 11 residues. CDR3 protein: CASSPFEVLHF. Written as DNA, the CDR3 is TGTGCCAGCAGCCCCTTTGAGGTCCTCCACTTT.

The chain recombines TRBV10-1 with TRBJ1-3, with D hard to call. The CDR3 contains 15 residues. With 0 bases removed from V and 0 bases from J, the gap between germline ends came to 6 bases. In germline, CDR1 is WNHNN, CDR2 SYGVQD (reference sequence). The CDR3 region is CASSESGPSGNTIYF. CDR3 nucleotide sequence: TGCGCCAGCAGTGAGTCGGGTCCCTCTGGAAACACCATATATTTT.